These 12 T cell receptor beta chains were sequenced from one sample in a study of OX40 agonist ivuxolimab in advanced cancers. The data were produced by immunoSEQ multiplex PCR, yet TCRdb's version contains in-frame clones alone and is incomplete. The sample contains tens of thousands of clones, more than 65% of which appear only once. The source material was CD4+ or CD8+ T cells sorted from blood, sampled in a trial of the OX40 agonist ivuxolimab. The receptor source for this set is an adult with an advanced solid tumor such as melanoma, head and neck, liver or kidney cancer.

The chain combines TRBV6-5 with TRBJ2-7; D is possibly TRBD2 (5 bases). Per the germline V gene, CDR1 is MNHEY and CDR2 is SVGAGI. This CDR3 is 15 amino acids long. The V end lost 5 bases, the J end lost 5 bases, and 19 bases lay between the germline ends. CDR3 sequence (DNA): TGTGCCAGCAGTCTCAGCGTGGCTAGCCGAAACGAGCAGTACTTC. It translates to CASSLSVASRNEQYF.

The genes are TRBV6-5 and TRBJ1-3; possibly TRBD1 for D (5 bases). Germline-derived CDR1 and CDR2 are MNHEY and SVGAGI. Trimming pared 5 bases from V and 15 bases from J, leaving 20 bases between. This CDR3 spans 13 amino acids. The CDR3 sequence is CASSPTLGVLEYF. In DNA, the CDR3 is TGTGCCAGCAGTCCCACTCTAGGGGTTCTGGAATATTTT.

V and J are TRBV5-1 and TRBJ2-3; 9 nucleotides line up with TRBD2. The CDR3 covers 14 residues. The J segment lost 4 bases and the V segment lost 2 bases, leaving 2 bases of the junction unmatched. The germline V gene encodes CDR1 SGHRS and CDR2 YFSETQ. CDR3 sequence reads: CASSLAGGSDTQYF. CDR3 DNA: TGCGCCAGCAGCTTAGCGGGGGGCTCAGATACGCAGTATTTT.

This clone was detected a few times. The chain carries TRBV9 and TRBJ1-1, with TRBD1 identical over 8 bases. The V gene end was trimmed by 1 base and the J gene end by 3 bases; junction bases not matched to a gene: 2. This CDR3 is 14 amino acids long. Germline V gene sequence: CDR1 SGDLS, CDR2 YYNGEE. The CDR3 sequence is CASSVTTGDTEAFF. The CDR3 nucleotides read TGTGCCAGCAGCGTAACGACAGGGGACACTGAAGCTTTCTTT.

The chain couples TRBV7-8 to TRBJ2-3; tentative D call: TRBD2 (7 bases). The CDR3 has 18 residues. The germline gives CDR1 SGHVS, CDR2 FQNEAQ. V was trimmed by 0 bases and J by 2 bases, leaving 18 bases between them. As DNA, the CDR3 is TGTGCCAGCAGCTTAGCGGGGGGGCGGGGGCCAACCACAGATACGCAGTATTTT. This gives the protein CASSLAGGRGPTTDTQYF. Full variable domain (rest looked up from reference TRBV7-8 and TRBJ2-3): GAGVSQSPRYKVAKRGQDVALRCDPISGHVSLFWYQQALGQGPEFLTYFQNEAQLDKSGLPSDRFFAERPEGSVSTLKIQRTQQEDSAVYLCASSLAGGRGPTTDTQYFGPGTRLTVL.

This clone was observed once. This rearrangement joins TRBV7-9 to TRBJ2-5; 7 bases align to TRBD1. J gave up 3 bases and V 5 bases, and 6 bases lay outside the gene matches. Looked up from germline, CDR1 is SEHNR and CDR2 is FQNEAQ (reference sequence). This CDR3 has 14 residues. The CDR3 spells CASSPGTDKETQYF. DNA of the CDR3: TGTGCCAGCAGCCCCGGGACAGATAAAGAGACCCAGTACTTC.

The chain is built from TRBV28 and TRBJ2-3; no reliable D call. There are 14 residues in the CDR3. V was cut by 2 bases and J by 4 bases, with 10 bases left in between. Germline V CDR1 and CDR2: MDHEN, SYDVKM. The chain's CDR3 is CASSLHKVADTQYF. The CDR3 nucleotides are TGTGCCAGCAGTTTACACAAGGTAGCAGATACGCAGTATTTT.

J is TRBJ2-5 and V is TRBV6-1; D perhaps matches TRBD1 (6 bases). V lost 6 bases, J lost 4 bases, and 15 bases lay in between. CDR1 is MNHNS, CDR2 SASEGT, per germline. The CDR3 runs to 14 residues. The CDR3 is CASRQNRVLETQYF. CDR3 nucleotides: TGTGCCAGCAGACAAAACAGGGTGTTAGAGACCCAGTACTTC.

The chain recombines TRBV4-1 with TRBJ2-7; no definite D call. CDR3 size: 13 residues. From germline, CDR1 is MGHRA and CDR2 YSYEKL. The V end lost 3 bases, the J end lost 1 base, and 7 bases lay between the germline ends. CDR3 sequence reads: CASSQRPSYEQYF. The CDR3 nucleotides are TGCGCCAGCAGCCAGCGACCGTCCTACGAGCAGTACTTC.

This sequence joins TRBV5-1 and TRBJ1-4; TRBD1 is a possible D gene (6 bases). The CDR3 has 14 amino acids. Germline loops: CDR1 SGHRS, CDR2 YFSETQ. V was trimmed by 0 bases and J by 7 bases, leaving 10 bases between them. CDR3 protein: CASSLEQGREKLFF. CDR3 bases: TGCGCCAGCAGCTTGGAACAGGGTCGTGAAAAACTGTTTTTT.

This chain joins TRBV7-9 and TRBJ2-1; 7 nucleotides agree with TRBD1. J lost 5 bases, V lost 1 base, and 8 bases had no gene match. The CDR3 runs 16 residues. Per germline, CDR1 SEHNR and CDR2 FQNEAQ (reference sequence). In DNA, the CDR3 is TGTGCCAGCAGCTTAGGAGGGACAGCATTCGACAATGAGCAGTTCTTC. This codes for CASSLGGTAFDNEQFF.

V gene TRBV7-9 combines with J gene TRBJ2-5; TRBD2 agrees at 7 bases. V was clipped by 5 bases and J by 10 bases; unmatched bases: 10. This CDR3 contains 13 residues. Germline V gene sequence: CDR1 SEHNR, CDR2 FQNEAQ (reference sequence). CDR3 protein: CASSGDHRGDQYF. For the CDR3, the DNA is TGTGCCAGCAGCGGGGACCATCGGGGGGACCAGTACTTC. The full variable domain, in which reference TRBV7-9 and TRBJ2-5 provide the parts outside the CDR3, is DTGVSQNPRHKITKRGQNVTFRCDPISEHNRLYWYRQTLGQGPEFLTYFQNEAQLEKSRLLSDRFSAERPKGSFSTLEIQRTEQGDSAMYLCASSGDHRGDQYFGPGTRLLVL.